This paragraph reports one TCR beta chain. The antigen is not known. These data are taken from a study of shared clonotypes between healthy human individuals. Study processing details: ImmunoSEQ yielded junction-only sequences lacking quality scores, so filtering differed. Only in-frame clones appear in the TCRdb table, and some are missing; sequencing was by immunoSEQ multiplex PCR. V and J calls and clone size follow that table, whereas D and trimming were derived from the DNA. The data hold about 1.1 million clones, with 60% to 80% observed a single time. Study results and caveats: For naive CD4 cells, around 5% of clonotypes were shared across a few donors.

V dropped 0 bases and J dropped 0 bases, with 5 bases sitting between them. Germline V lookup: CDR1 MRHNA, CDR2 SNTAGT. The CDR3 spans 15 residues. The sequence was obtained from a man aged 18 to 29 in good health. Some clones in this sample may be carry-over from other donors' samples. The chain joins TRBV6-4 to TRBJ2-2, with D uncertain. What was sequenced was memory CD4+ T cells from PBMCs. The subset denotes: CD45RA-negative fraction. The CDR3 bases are TGTGCCAGCAGTGACTCTGGGTCGAACACCGGGGAGCTGTTTTTT. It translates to CASSDSGSNTGELFF.